These 18 T cell receptor beta chains came from one sample sequenced in a study of technical replicates of blood from several donors. Generated by immunoSEQ multiplex PCR, the TCRdb table keeps only in-frame clones and is missing some. The sample holds about 100,000 clones, 95% seen once. The source material was T cells isolated from PBMCs. These receptors originate from a human donor in good health.

The chain has TRBV30 and TRBJ2-7; 9 nucleotides match TRBD2. Trimming took 4 bases from V and 0 from J; bases not matched to a gene: 4. Germline CDR1 and CDR2: GTSNPN and SVGIG (reference sequence). CDR3 length: 14 residues. This CDR3 is CAWNGGRGSYEQYF. In DNA form, the CDR3 reads TGTGCCTGGAACGGCGGGAGGGGCTCCTACGAGCAGTACTTC.

The CDR3 DNA follows: TGTGCCAGCAGCCCGTGGGCAGCGGGAGGGAACACCGGGGAGCTGTTTTTT. Its protein is CASSPWAAGGNTGELFF. The chain joins TRBV4-2 to TRBJ2-2, with 9 bases that match TRBD2. V dropped 4 bases and J dropped 1; count of bases not matched to a gene: 7. CDR3 length equals 17 residues. Germline CDR1 LGHNA, CDR2 YNFKEQ.

The V call is TRBV19, the J call TRBJ2-7, with TRBD1 matching 11 bases. Germline V lookup: CDR1 LNHDA, CDR2 SQIVND (reference sequence). CDR3 length: 16 amino acids. V lost 10 bases and J lost 1; bases outside the gene matches: 12. The DNA for the CDR3 is TGTGCCACCTCCAAGTCCGGGGACAGGGGGTCCTACGAGCAGTACTTC. Residues: CATSKSGDRGSYEQYF.

The chain is built from TRBV4-1 and TRBJ2-1; D might be TRBD2 (5 bases). CDR3 length: 14 residues. CDR1 is MGHRA and CDR2 is YSYEKL in the germline V gene. Trimming removed 0 bases from V and 10 bases from J, with 13 bases in between. In DNA, the CDR3 is TGCGCCAGCAGCCAAGATAGCGTGAAAAGAGAGCAGTTCTTC. Translated, it gives CASSQDSVKREQFF.

This chain links TRBV30 with TRBJ1-2; a possible D gene is TRBD1 (5 bases). The length of the CDR3 is 14 residues. Trimming pared 0 bases from V and 1 base from J, leaving 9 bases between. The germline V gene has CDR1 GTSNPN and CDR2 SVGIG (reference sequence). Here the CDR3 DNA reads TGTGCCTGGAGTGTAAGGGGCGGTAACTATGGCTACACCTTC. It specifies CAWSVRGGNYGYTF. Variable domain in full (rest from reference TRBV30 and TRBJ1-2): SQTIHQWPATLVQPVGSPLSLECTVEGTSNPNLYWYRQAAGRGLQLLFYSVGIGQISSEVPQNLSASRPQDRQFILSSKKLLLSDSGFYLCAWSVRGGNYGYTFGSGTRLTVV.

The CDR3 region has the DNA TGTGCCAGCACCGCGCAGGACTTGCGGGCCCGCGATGAGCAGTTCTTC. It codes for CASTAQDLRARDEQFF. The chain combines TRBV2 with TRBJ2-1; TRBD2 is a possible D gene (5 bases). Germline values: CDR1 SNHLY, CDR2 FYNNEI. CDR3 length: 16 residues. V lost 7 bases and J 8 bases, leaving 24 bases between the germline ends.

V and J are TRBV7-2 and TRBJ1-1; TRBD1 matches at 7 bases. This CDR3 is 13 amino acids long. V dropped 2 bases and J dropped 10; count of bases not matched to a gene: 7. In germline, CDR1 is SGHTA, CDR2 FQGNSA. In nucleotides, the CDR3 is TGTGCCAGCAGCTTATCTGGGACAGATGGAGCTTTCTTT. Translation: CASSLSGTDGAFF. Supplemented by reference TRBV7-2 and TRBJ1-1, the full variable domain reads GAGVSQSPSNKVTEKGKDVELRCDPISGHTALYWYRQSLGQGLEFLIYFQGNSAPDKSGLPSDRFSAERTGGSVSTLTIQRTQQEDSAVYLCASSLSGTDGAFFGQGTRLTVV.

V is TRBV10-1 and J is TRBJ2-1, with TRBD2 identical over 7 bases. This CDR3 has 14 residues. The V and J ends lost 0 bases and 7 bases, in that order; junction bases with no gene match: 3. In germline, CDR1 is WNHNN, CDR2 SYGVQD (reference sequence). The CDR3 DNA reads TGCGCCAGCAGTGAGTCGCGGGAGAAGAATGAGCAGTTCTTC. Protein: CASSESREKNEQFF.

The chain links TRBV19 to TRBJ2-7, with D possibly TRBD2 on 5 matching bases. Germline values: CDR1 LNHDA, CDR2 SQIVND (reference sequence). V lost 5 bases to trimming and J lost 0 bases, with 11 bases between them. This CDR3 region has 14 residues. The CDR3 nucleotides read TGTGCCAGTAGTGCTACCGGAGGCTCCTACGAGCAGTACTTC. Its translation is CASSATGGSYEQYF.

This chain links TRBV7-9 with TRBJ2-7; TRBD2 matches 11 bases. Trimming removed 2 bases from V and 6 bases from J; junction bases left unmatched: 3. The length of the CDR3 is 14 residues. The germline V gene encodes CDR1 SEHNR and CDR2 FQNEAQ (reference sequence). CDR3 nucleotide sequence: TGTGCCAGCAGCTTACCGGGACTAGCGGCCGAGCAGTACTTC. This codes for CASSLPGLAAEQYF. The full variable domain, with the rest looked up from reference TRBV7-9 and TRBJ2-7, is DTGVSQNPRHKITKRGQNVTFRCDPISEHNRLYWYRQTLGQGPEFLTYFQNEAQLEKSRLLSDRFSAERPKGSFSTLEIQRTEQGDSAMYLCASSLPGLAAEQYFGPGTRLTVT.

The chain recombines TRBV7-2 with TRBJ2-3; weak D call: TRBD2 (6 bases). The CDR3 covers 17 residues. CDR1 SGHTA and CDR2 FQGNSA come from the germline V gene. V was trimmed by 1 base and J by 6 bases, leaving 20 bases between them. DNA for the CDR3: TGTGCCAGCAGCTTAGTATGGGAGGCGACTTTTATGGATACGCAGTATTTT. Translating gives CASSLVWEATFMDTQYF.

This clone has only one observation. This chain uses TRBV5-5 with TRBJ1-5, with TRBD1 identical over 7 bases. The germline gives CDR1 SGHKS, CDR2 YYEKEE (reference sequence). The CDR3 sequence is 16 residues long. Trimming took 1 base from V and 0 from J; bases not matched to a gene: 4. CDR3 DNA: TGTGCCAGCAGCTTGTTGACAGGGTCTAGCAATCAGCCCCAGCATTTT. Protein product: CASSLLTGSSNQPQHF.

The chain employs TRBV7-2 and TRBJ2-7, with no clear D. The germline V gene encodes CDR1 SGHTA and CDR2 FQGNSA. V was trimmed by 0 bases and J by 0 bases, leaving 9 bases between them. CDR3 length: 15 amino acids. The CDR3 bases are TGTGCCAGCAGCTTAGCGCAGGCCCTCTCCTACGAGCAGTACTTC. It is translated as CASSLAQALSYEQYF.

V gene TRBV19 combines with J gene TRBJ2-7; 9 nucleotides agree with TRBD1. The germline V gene encodes CDR1 LNHDA and CDR2 SQIVND (reference sequence). With 3 bases clipped from V and 2 bases from J, the junction kept 5 bases outside the gene matches. The CDR3 loop spans 15 amino acids. CDR3 protein: CASSIIGTGTYEQYF. CDR3 bases: TGTGCCAGTAGTATTATCGGGACAGGGACCTACGAGCAGTACTTC. Supplemented by reference TRBV19 and TRBJ2-7, the full variable domain reads DGGITQSPKYLFRKEGQNVTLSCEQNLNHDAMYWYRQDPGQGLRLIYYSQIVNDFQKGDIAEGYSVSREKKESFPLTVTSAQKNPTAFYLCASSIIGTGTYEQYFGPGTRLTVT.

This clone showed up just once. The chain couples TRBV7-9 to TRBJ1-2; the D gene is possibly TRBD1 (6 bases). The ends were cut back, 4 bases at V and 0 bases at J, with 15 bases in the middle. This CDR3 contains 16 residues. Germline V gene lookup returns CDR1 SEHNR and CDR2 FQNEAQ (reference sequence). This chain's CDR3 is CASSSQQGAPNYGYTF. CDR3 bases: TGTGCCAGCAGCTCCCAACAGGGTGCTCCTAACTATGGCTACACCTTC.

The rearrangement links TRBV10-3 to TRBJ1-1, with D perhaps matching TRBD1 (6 bases). Trimming took 4 bases from V and 6 from J, leaving 18 bases between them. Per germline, CDR1 ENHRY and CDR2 SYGVKD. The CDR3 loop spans 15 amino acids. CDR3: CAISGGTLGSSEAFF. CDR3 in DNA: TGTGCCATCAGTGGAGGGACACTAGGGTCCTCTGAAGCTTTCTTT.

The rearrangement links TRBV27 to TRBJ2-7, with 8 bases lining up with TRBD1. The germline V gene has CDR1 MNHEY and CDR2 SMNVEV (reference sequence). This CDR3 region has 16 residues. Unmatched junction bases numbered 10, after V lost 6 bases and J lost 0 bases. The CDR3 DNA follows: TGTGCCAGCAGGGACAGGGCCTTCACGGGCTCCTACGAGCAGTACTTC. Translating gives CASRDRAFTGSYEQYF.

The J gene is TRBJ2-1, the V gene TRBV27; D is unclear. V lost 4 bases, J lost 7 bases, and 5 bases lay in between. Germline V CDR1 and CDR2: MNHEY, SMNVEV (reference sequence). The CDR3 is 11 amino acids. Written as DNA, the CDR3 is TGTGCCAGCAGTTCTATTAATGAGCAGTTCTTC. Translating it yields CASSSINEQFF.